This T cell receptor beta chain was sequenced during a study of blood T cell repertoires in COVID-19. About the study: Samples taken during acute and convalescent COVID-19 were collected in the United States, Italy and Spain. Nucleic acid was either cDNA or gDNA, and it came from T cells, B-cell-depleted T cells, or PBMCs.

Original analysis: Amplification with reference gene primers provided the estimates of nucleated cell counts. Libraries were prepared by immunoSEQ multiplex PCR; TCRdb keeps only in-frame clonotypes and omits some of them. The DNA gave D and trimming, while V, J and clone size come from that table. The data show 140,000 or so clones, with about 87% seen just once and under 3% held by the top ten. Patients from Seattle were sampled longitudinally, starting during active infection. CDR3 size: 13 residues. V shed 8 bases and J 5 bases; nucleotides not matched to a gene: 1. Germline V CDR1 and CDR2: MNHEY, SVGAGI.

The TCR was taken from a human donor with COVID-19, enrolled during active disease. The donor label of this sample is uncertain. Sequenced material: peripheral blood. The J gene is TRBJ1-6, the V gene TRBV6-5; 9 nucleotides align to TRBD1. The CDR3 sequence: CASGDRDNSPLHF. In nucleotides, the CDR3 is TGTGCCAGCGGGGACAGGGATAATTCACCCCTCCACTTT.